This TCR beta chain was retrieved from a study of blood T cell repertoires in COVID-19. Study summary: The United States, Italy and Spain provided the acute and convalescent COVID-19 samples. The cDNA or gDNA used as material had been derived from T cells, B-cell-depleted T cells, or PBMCs.

Patients from Seattle were sampled longitudinally, starting during active infection. Authors' analysis steps: By means of reference gene primer amplification, nucleated cell counts were estimated. Sequencing was performed with immunoSEQ multiplex PCR; in TCRdb, only in-frame clones are kept and a portion is missing. V and J calls and clone size are copied from that table; D and trimming were computed from the DNA. The sample contains around 210,000 clones, 85% of which appear only once. Sequencing used peripheral blood. The receptor comes from a man in his fifties with COVID-19, enrolled during active disease.

DNA of the CDR3: TGTGCCAGCAGTGAGGGACAGATTTGGGAGCAGTACTTC. This sequence encodes CASSEGQIWEQYF. The chain carries TRBV6-1 and TRBJ2-7; 7 bases are a match to TRBD1. Germline V gene data show CDR1 as MNHNS and CDR2 as SASEGT. CDR3 size: 13 residues. V shed 3 bases, J shed 7 bases, and the junction held 6 bases outside the gene matches.